This TCR beta chain was obtained from a study of PD-1 blockade in mismatch repair-deficient tumors. A remark on this clone: Its antigen is not known.

Whole-study findings and limits: Tumor-resident clones, often undetectable pretreatment in blood, expanded then contracted after pembrolizumab.

This CDR3 has 13 residues. V was cut by 10 bases and J by 6 bases, with 15 bases left in between. Germline CDR1 reads SGHTA; CDR2 reads FQGNSA. Generated by immunoSEQ multiplex PCR, the TCRdb table keeps only in-frame clones and is missing some. The repertoire consists of roughly 120,000 clones, with approximately 80% occurring once and the leading ten covering around 4.7%. Here the sequenced sample was peripheral blood, taken 60 weeks after starting pembrolizumab. The TCR originated in an adult with mismatch repair-deficient cancer. V gene TRBV7-2 combines with J gene TRBJ1-4; D not certain. The CDR3, as DNA: TGTGCCACCCGGGTAAAAGGAGATGAAAAACTGTTTTTT. This encodes CATRVKGDEKLFF.